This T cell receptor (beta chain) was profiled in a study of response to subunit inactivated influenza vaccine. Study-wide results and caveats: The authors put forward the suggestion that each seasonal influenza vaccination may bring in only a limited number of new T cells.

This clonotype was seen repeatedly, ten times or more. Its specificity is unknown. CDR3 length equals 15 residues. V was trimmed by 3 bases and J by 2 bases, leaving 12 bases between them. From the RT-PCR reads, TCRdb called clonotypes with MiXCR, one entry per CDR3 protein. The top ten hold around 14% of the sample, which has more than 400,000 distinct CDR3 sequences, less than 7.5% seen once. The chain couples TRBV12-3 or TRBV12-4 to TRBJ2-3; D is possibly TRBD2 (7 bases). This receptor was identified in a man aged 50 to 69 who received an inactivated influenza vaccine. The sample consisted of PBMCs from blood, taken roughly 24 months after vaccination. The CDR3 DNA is TGTGCCAGCAGTTTGGGGGGGGGGCCCACAGATACGCAGTATTTT. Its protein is CASSLGGGPTDTQYF.